These 19 T cell receptor beta chains came from one sample sequenced in a study of blood T cell repertoires in COVID-19. Generated by immunoSEQ multiplex PCR, the TCRdb table keeps only in-frame clones and is missing some. The table shows around 63,000 clones, with around 86% occurring only once. Material for sequencing was peripheral blood. Every receptor here comes from a woman at least 80 years old with active or convalescent COVID-19.

V is TRBV19 and J is TRBJ2-3; 11 bases align to TRBD2. This CDR3 region has 16 residues. Germline loops: CDR1 LNHDA, CDR2 SQIVND (reference sequence). The ends lost 5 bases at V and 8 bases at J; junction bases unmatched: 12. DNA of the CDR3: TGTGCCAGTAGTTTCGGACTAGCGGGCACCGAAGGTACGCAGTATTTT. Its translation is CASSFGLAGTEGTQYF.

The chain uses TRBV24-1 and TRBJ1-1, with D perhaps TRBD1 (6 bases). The germline CDR1 and CDR2 sequences are KGHDR and SFDVKD. The CDR3 has 14 amino acids. Trimming removed 8 bases at V and 2 bases at J, with 14 bases between. The CDR3 sequence is CATTRGGGNTEAFF. CDR3 DNA sequence: TGTGCCACCACAAGGGGAGGGGGAAACACTGAAGCTTTCTTT.

The V call is TRBV7-2, the J call TRBJ2-3; possibly TRBD2 for D (6 bases). The germline gives CDR1 SGHTA, CDR2 FQGNSA. The V gene lost 7 bases and the J gene lost 4 bases, with 24 bases spanning the gap. There are 17 residues in the CDR3. CDR3 loop: CASKGTWGGGSADTQYF. As DNA, the CDR3 is TGTGCCAGCAAGGGGACTTGGGGTGGCGGGTCCGCAGATACGCAGTATTTT. Based on the CDR3 plus reference TRBV7-2 and TRBJ2-3, the full variable domain is GAGVSQSPSNKVTEKGKDVELRCDPISGHTALYWYRQSLGQGLEFLIYFQGNSAPDKSGLPSDRFSAERTGGSVSTLTIQRTQQEDSAVYLCASKGTWGGGSADTQYFGPGTRLTVL.

This chain joins TRBV18 and TRBJ1-1; TRBD1 aligns across 8 bases. Per the germline V gene, CDR1 is KGHSH and CDR2 is LQKENI. V gave up 1 base and J gave up 0 bases; unmatched junction bases: 7. The CDR3 spans 17 residues. This CDR3 is CASSPQRDRSLNTEAFF. Here the CDR3 DNA reads TGTGCCAGCTCACCACAACGGGACAGGTCCTTGAACACTGAAGCTTTCTTT.

The chain uses TRBV7-8 and TRBJ1-1, with D perhaps TRBD1 (6 bases). Trimming shortened V by 1 base and J by 7 bases, and 13 bases separated the two germline ends. Looked up from germline, CDR1 is SGHVS and CDR2 is FQNEAQ. The CDR3 consists of 14 residues. This CDR3 reads CASSLVSGELEAFF. CDR3 DNA: TGTGCCAGCAGCTTAGTTTCAGGGGAACTTGAAGCTTTCTTT.

The genes are TRBV9 and TRBJ1-2; D not resolved. Germline V gene lookup returns CDR1 SGDLS and CDR2 YYNGEE. V was shortened by 0 bases and J by 7 bases, with 13 bases between the two germline ends. The CDR3 sequence is 14 residues long. The CDR3 region has the DNA TGTGCCAGCAGCGTAGGTGAGGGTTCTGGTGGCTACACCTTC. Translating gives CASSVGEGSGGYTF. Together with reference TRBV9 and TRBJ1-2, the CDR3 gives the full variable domain: DSGVTQTPKHLITATGQRVTLRCSPRSGDLSVYWYQQSLDQGLQFLIQYYNGEERAKGNILERFSAQQFPDLHSELNLSSLELGDSALYFCASSVGEGSGGYTFGSGTRLTVV.

The rearrangement uses TRBV13 and TRBJ1-4, with TRBD1 matching over 8 bases. V gave up 2 bases and J gave up 16 bases; unmatched junction bases: 6. This CDR3 has 12 amino acids. The germline V gene has CDR1 PRHDT and CDR2 FYEKMQ (reference sequence). The CDR3 reads CASSLQGARKFF. DNA of the CDR3: TGTGCCAGCAGCTTACAGGGGGCGCGGAAGTTTTTT. The full variable domain, completed using reference TRBV13 and TRBJ1-4, is AAGVIQSPRHLIKEKRETATLKCYPIPRHDTVYWYQQGPGQDPQFLISFYEKMQSDKGSIPDRFSAQQFSDYHSELNMSSLELGDSALYFCASSLQGARKFFGSGTQLSVL.

This clone was recorded once. J is TRBJ2-1 and V is TRBV19; no firm D call. Trimming removed 1 base at V and 5 bases at J, with 6 bases between. CDR1 is LNHDA, CDR2 SQIVND, per germline (reference sequence). The length of the CDR3 is 13 residues. This CDR3 reads CASSIGQDNEQFF. Here the CDR3 DNA reads TGTGCCAGTAGTATAGGGCAAGACAATGAGCAGTTCTTC.

The genes are TRBV9 and TRBJ1-3; TRBD1 aligns across 10 bases. Germline CDR1 and CDR2: SGDLS and YYNGEE. V trimming: 0 bases; J trimming: 2 bases; junction bases outside the gene matches: 2. This CDR3 is built from 16 residues. The CDR3 sequence: CASSVGGTGAGNTIYF. The CDR3 nucleotides are TGTGCCAGCAGCGTAGGGGGGACAGGGGCTGGAAACACCATATATTTT.

The table lists this clone with a count of one. This chain links TRBV4-2 with TRBJ1-1; D possibly corresponds to TRBD1 (5 bases). This CDR3 is 15 amino acids long. Germline V gene sequence: CDR1 LGHNA, CDR2 YNFKEQ. V was pared by 0 bases and J by 6 bases, with 14 bases between. In DNA form, the CDR3 reads TGTGCCAGCAGCCAAGACCGGGGGGTGAGGGCTGAAGCTTTCTTT. This translates into CASSQDRGVRAEAFF.

This clone was recorded many times. This sequence joins TRBV27 and TRBJ2-3; D is unresolved. V dropped 2 bases and J dropped 2 bases, with 11 bases sitting between them. The CDR3 totals 15 residues. Germline assignment: CDR1 MNHEY and CDR2 SMNVEV (reference sequence). Written as DNA, the CDR3 is TGTGCCAGCAGTTTAACTGACTGGTCCACAGATACGCAGTATTTT. Encoded protein: CASSLTDWSTDTQYF.

The J gene is TRBJ1-4, the V gene TRBV6-1; D gene uncertain. The CDR3 loop spans 13 amino acids. Trimming left V 2 bases short and J 8 bases short, with 9 bases between. Germline lookup yields CDR1 MNHNS and CDR2 SASEGT. CDR3 sequence: CASSESIGEKLFF. DNA for the CDR3: TGTGCCAGCAGTGAATCTATCGGGGAAAAACTGTTTTTT.

The sample holds one count of this clone. V and J are TRBV10-1 and TRBJ2-3; 8 bases align to TRBD2. The CDR3 has 15 amino acids. V lost 9 bases and J lost 1; bases outside the gene matches: 9. Germline V gene data show CDR1 as WNHNN and CDR2 as SYGVQD (reference sequence). As DNA, the CDR3 is TGCGCCAGTAATTCGGGAGCGGGGGGCACAGATACGCAGTATTTT. It codes for CASNSGAGGTDTQYF.

The J gene is TRBJ2-1, the V gene TRBV12-5, with 12 bases that match TRBD2. CDR1 and CDR2 from the germline V gene are LGHNT and FRNRAP. V shed 1 base, J shed 7 bases, and the junction held 8 bases outside the gene matches. The CDR3 totals 17 residues. The CDR3 region is CASGLGLTSGGSNEQFF. CDR3 nucleotide sequence: TGTGCTAGTGGTTTGGGCCTGACTAGCGGGGGTTCTAATGAGCAGTTCTTC. Full variable domain (outside the CDR3, taken from reference TRBV12-5 and TRBJ2-1): DARVTQTPRHKVTEMGQEVTMRCQPILGHNTVFWYRQTMMQGLELLAYFRNRAPLDDSGMPKDRFSAEMPDATLATLKIQPSEPRDSAVYFCASGLGLTSGGSNEQFFGPGTRLTVL.

With regard to this clone: Compared with germline, one end of the junction differs, possibly owing to a read error. The rearrangement joins TRBV25-1 to TRBJ1-1; a possible D gene is TRBD1 (5 bases). This CDR3 region has 18 residues. The V gene's germline CDR1 is MGHDK and CDR2 SYGVNS. The CDR3 sequence: CASTQEAGGFLRLKPPPF. DNA for the CDR3: TGTGCCAGCACCCAGGAAGCGGGGGGTTTTTTGAGGCTCAAACCCCCGCCTTTT.

CDR3 nucleotides: TGTGCCAGCAGTTACTCGGGGCAGCTAAACTATGGCTACACCTTC. Its protein is CASSYSGQLNYGYTF. This chain connects TRBV6-2 or TRBV6-3 to TRBJ1-2; D possibly corresponds to TRBD1 (5 bases). The germline V gene has CDR1 MNHEY and CDR2 SVGEGT. The CDR3 contains 15 residues. The V gene lost 0 bases and the J gene lost 2 bases, with 10 bases spanning the gap.

This clone was detected only a few times. J is TRBJ2-7 and V is TRBV28; D unclear. Germline V gene lookup returns CDR1 MDHEN and CDR2 SYDVKM. The V end lost 5 bases, the J end lost 0 bases, and 14 bases lay between the germline ends. The CDR3 has 15 residues. The CDR3 DNA sequence: TGTGCCAGCAGTAGGCGCGGTGGTGGCTCCTACGAGCAGTACTTC. It encodes CASSRRGGGSYEQYF. Filled out from reference TRBV28 and TRBJ2-7, the complete variable domain reads DVKVTQSSRYLVKRTGEKVFLECVQDMDHENMFWYRQDPGLGLRLIYFSYDVKMKEKGDIPEGYSVSREKKERFSLILESASTNQTSMYLCASSRRGGGSYEQYFGPGTRLTVT.

This clone was seen a few times. The chain employs TRBV19 and TRBJ1-5, with D perhaps matching TRBD1 (6 bases). The germline gives CDR1 LNHDA, CDR2 SQIVND (reference sequence). The length of the CDR3 is 14 residues. V gave up 7 bases and J gave up 2 bases, with 12 bases separating them. DNA for the CDR3: TGTGCCAGTACACAGGGAATACGCAATCAGCCCCAGCATTTT. Its translation: CASTQGIRNQPQHF.

V gene TRBV29-1 combines with J gene TRBJ1-1, with D possibly being TRBD1 (6 bases). The CDR3 loop spans 12 amino acids. V lost 4 bases and J lost 4, with 10 bases in between. Per the germline V gene, CDR1 is SQVTM and CDR2 is ANQGSEA. This chain's CDR3 is CSVGGGGTEAFF. The CDR3 nucleotides read TGCAGCGTTGGGGGAGGGGGCACTGAAGCTTTCTTT.